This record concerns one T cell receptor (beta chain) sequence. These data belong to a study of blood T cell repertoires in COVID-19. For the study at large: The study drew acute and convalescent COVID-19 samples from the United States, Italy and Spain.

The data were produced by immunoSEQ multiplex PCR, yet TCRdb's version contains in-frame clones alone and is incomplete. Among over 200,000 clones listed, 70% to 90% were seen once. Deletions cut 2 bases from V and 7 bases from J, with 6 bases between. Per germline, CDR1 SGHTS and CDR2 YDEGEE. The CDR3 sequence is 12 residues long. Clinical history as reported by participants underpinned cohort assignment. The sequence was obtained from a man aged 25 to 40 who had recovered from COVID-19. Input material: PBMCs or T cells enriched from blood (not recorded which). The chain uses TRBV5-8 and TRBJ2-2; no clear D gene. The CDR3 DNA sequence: TGTGCCAGCAGCTTAGCGCACGGGGAGCTGTTTTTT. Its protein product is CASSLAHGELFF.